This section outlines one TCR beta chain sequence together with its context. These data are taken from a study of T cell responses to AZD1222 COVID-19 vaccine. Produced via immunoSEQ multiplex PCR; TCRdb's table is partial and in-frame only. The sample shows about 150,000 clones, roughly 91% of them seen only once. V lost 3 bases and J 2 bases, leaving 9 bases between the germline ends. Germline CDR1 SQVTM, CDR2 ANQGSEA. This CDR3 has 13 amino acids. The clonotype originates from an adult in good health. The sequencing used peripheral blood, collected on day 0 of AZD1222 vaccination. V is TRBV29-1 and J is TRBJ2-3; D is unresolved. The CDR3 sequence: CSVDHRDTDTQYF. CDR3 DNA sequence: TGCAGCGTTGACCACAGAGACACAGATACGCAGTATTTT.